Shown below are 18 T cell receptor beta chains from a single sample sequenced in a study of T cells after yellow fever vaccination. Via MiXCR, TCRdb re-called the 5' RACE reads, giving one row per CDR3 protein. The sample carries roughly 500,000 distinct CDR3 sequences, around 21% recorded once. The sequenced sample was PBMCs, obtained 15 days after the yellow fever booster vaccination. The receptor set was obtained from a man under 40 who received the YFV17D yellow fever vaccine.

The chain is built from TRBV6-5 and TRBJ2-1; tentatively, D is TRBD2 (6 bases). The germline V and J ends were trimmed by 0 bases and 2 bases, with 17 bases remaining between them. The length of the CDR3 is 18 residues. Germline CDR1 reads MNHEY; CDR2 reads SVGAGI. The CDR3 spells CASSYSYEKWTTYNEQFF. In DNA form, the CDR3 reads TGTGCCAGCAGTTACTCGTACGAAAAGTGGACTACCTACAATGAGCAGTTCTTC.

The gene calls are TRBV2 and TRBJ2-3, with 7 bases matching TRBD1. The germline V gene has CDR1 SNHLY and CDR2 FYNNEI. V lost 6 bases to trimming and J lost 6 bases; unmatched junction nucleotides: 9. This CDR3 spans 14 amino acids. Written as DNA, the CDR3 is TGTGCCAGCAGCTTGGGACAGAGAGTGGATACGCAGTATTTT. It encodes CASSLGQRVDTQYF.

This clonotype was seen a few times. This chain links TRBV7-2 with TRBJ2-5; D might be TRBD1 (5 bases). The V end lost 0 bases, the J end lost 5 bases, and 16 bases lay between the germline ends. The CDR3 covers 16 residues. Germline V gene data show CDR1 as SGHTA and CDR2 as FQGNSA. In DNA form, the CDR3 reads TGTGCCAGCAGCTTAGCCTCGCGGCAGGGAAGGGAGACCCAGTACTTC. Its protein product is CASSLASRQGRETQYF.

The table lists this clonotype with many counts. The gene calls are TRBV20-1 and TRBJ2-1, with 12 positions matching TRBD2. Trimming took 3 bases from V and 8 from J; bases not matched to a gene: 11. The CDR3 covers 16 residues. Germline CDR1 and CDR2: DFQATT and SNEGSKA (reference sequence). CDR3 in amino acids: CSASLLAGGPVHEQFF. The CDR3, as DNA: TGCAGTGCTAGCCTGCTAGCGGGAGGGCCGGTACATGAGCAGTTCTTC.

This chain links TRBV29-1 with TRBJ1-2; D not certain. Trimming cost V 0 bases and J 3 bases, with 14 bases left between them. This CDR3 comprises 15 residues. Per the germline V gene, CDR1 is SQVTM and CDR2 is ANQGSEA. The CDR3 sequence is CSVEDPLGWHYGYTF. The CDR3 nucleotides are TGCAGCGTTGAAGATCCTTTGGGCTGGCACTATGGCTACACCTTC.

CDR3 residues: CASSPRSGDVETQYF. Here the CDR3 DNA reads TGTGCCAGCTCACCACGGTCGGGAGATGTGGAGACCCAGTACTTC. The chain links TRBV18 to TRBJ2-5, with TRBD2 as a possible D gene (6 bases). Germline V CDR1 and CDR2: KGHSH, LQKENI. Trimming removed 1 base at V and 5 bases at J, with 14 bases between. CDR3 length equals 15 residues.

In its sample, this clonotype was seen a few times. The genes are TRBV12-3 or TRBV12-4 and TRBJ2-3, with 10 bases fitting TRBD2. The CDR3 runs to 15 residues. V gave up 6 bases and J gave up 1 base; unmatched junction bases: 4. This CDR3 is CASRRTSGGTDTQYF. In DNA, the CDR3 is TGTGCCAGCAGACGGACTAGCGGAGGCACAGATACGCAGTATTTT.

The chain employs TRBV20-1 and TRBJ2-5; D possibly corresponds to TRBD2 (5 bases). The V and J ends lost 0 bases and 2 bases respectively, with 13 bases between them. Looked up from germline, CDR1 is DFQATT and CDR2 is SNEGSKA (reference sequence). This CDR3 region has 15 residues. The chain's CDR3 is CSARDDYSSQETQYF. Written as DNA, the CDR3 is TGCAGTGCTAGAGATGACTATTCCTCACAAGAGACCCAGTACTTC.

This clonotype has a handful of counts. The chain uses TRBV7-2 and TRBJ1-6; D is uncertain. Germline loops: CDR1 SGHTA, CDR2 FQGNSA. The CDR3 consists of 12 residues. Trimming removed 5 bases at V and 13 bases at J, with 12 bases between. Written as DNA, the CDR3 is TGTGCCAGCAGCAACCCCCAATATCCCCTCCACTTT. Residues: CASSNPQYPLHF.

CDR3 amino acids: CASSLSLGSYEQYF. The CDR3 nucleotides are TGTGCCAGCAGCTTAAGTCTCGGATCCTACGAGCAGTACTTC. This chain uses TRBV7-2 with TRBJ2-7; D is unresolved. Trimming removed 2 bases at V and 1 base at J, with 9 bases between. This CDR3 contains 14 residues. Germline V CDR1 and CDR2: SGHTA, FQGNSA.

This clonotype appeared a few times. The J gene is TRBJ2-1, the V gene TRBV24-1, with D perhaps matching TRBD2 (6 bases). The length of the CDR3 is 15 residues. The germline V gene encodes CDR1 KGHDR and CDR2 SFDVKD. V lost 3 bases to trimming and J lost 3 bases, with 11 bases between them. The CDR3 protein is CATSDAAGLYNEQFF. Written as DNA, the CDR3 is TGTGCCACCAGTGATGCGGCGGGGCTCTACAATGAGCAGTTCTTC.

This clonotype was observed a handful of times. V usage is TRBV2 and J usage is TRBJ1-1, with TRBD1 identical over 7 bases. Trimming took 10 bases from V and 8 from J; bases not matched to a gene: 7. The CDR3 spans 11 residues. From germline, CDR1 is SNHLY and CDR2 FYNNEI. The chain's CDR3 is CATTGQIEAFF. The CDR3 region has the DNA TGTGCCACCACGGGACAGATCGAAGCTTTCTTT.

The V and J genes are TRBV18 and TRBJ2-5; TRBD1 matches 8 bases. Germline loops: CDR1 KGHSH, CDR2 LQKENI. The junction had 3 bases not matched to a gene; V was cut back by 2 bases and J by 1 base. The CDR3 is 15 amino acids. Written as DNA, the CDR3 is TGTGCCAGCTCACCAAAAGACAGGGGCCAAGAGACCCAGTACTTC. It is translated as CASSPKDRGQETQYF.

The rearrangement uses TRBV30 and TRBJ2-4; a possible D gene is TRBD2 (6 bases). CDR1 is GTSNPN, CDR2 SVGIG, per germline (reference sequence). The CDR3 runs 17 residues. Trimming left V 0 bases short and J 5 bases short, with 20 bases between. The CDR3 DNA sequence: TGTGCCTGGAGTGTACGTCTCTCTAGCGTGTTGGAAAACATTCAGTACTTC. Translation gives CAWSVRLSSVLENIQYF.

The chain employs TRBV6-1 and TRBJ2-3; D is perhaps TRBD1 (6 bases). V was cut by 4 bases and J by 7 bases, with 15 bases left in between. Looked up from germline, CDR1 is MNHNS and CDR2 is SASEGT. The CDR3 loop spans 14 amino acids. In nucleotides, the CDR3 is TGTGCCAGCAGTGGACAGGCCTCGGGGCATACGCAGTATTTT. Amino acids: CASSGQASGHTQYF.

Only a few counts were recorded for this clonotype. The chain couples TRBV10-2 to TRBJ2-1, with D possibly TRBD2 on 5 matching bases. CDR3 length: 15 amino acids. Trimming pared 3 bases from V and 4 bases from J, leaving 13 bases between. Germline assignment: CDR1 WSHSY and CDR2 SAAADI. Written as DNA, the CDR3 is TGCGCCAGCAGTGAAGGAGACTACGTTTACAATGAGCAGTTCTTC. Amino acid sequence: CASSEGDYVYNEQFF.

This clonotype has a handful of counts. The chain couples TRBV4-2 to TRBJ2-2; unclear D gene. V lost 3 bases, J lost 1 base, and 6 bases lay in between. This CDR3 comprises 14 residues. Germline CDR1 LGHNA, CDR2 YNFKEQ. DNA of the CDR3: TGTGCCAGCAGCCATGGTCAGAACACCGGGGAGCTGTTTTTT. Its translation: CASSHGQNTGELFF.

J is TRBJ2-5 and V is TRBV5-1; TRBD1 might be the D (6 bases). CDR1 is SGHRS, CDR2 YFSETQ, per germline. The CDR3 runs 15 residues. Trimming shortened V by 4 bases and J by 2 bases, and 15 bases separated the two germline ends. This chain's CDR3 is CASSPDRGSQETQYF. CDR3 nucleotides: TGCGCCAGCAGCCCGGACAGAGGCTCACAAGAGACCCAGTACTTC.